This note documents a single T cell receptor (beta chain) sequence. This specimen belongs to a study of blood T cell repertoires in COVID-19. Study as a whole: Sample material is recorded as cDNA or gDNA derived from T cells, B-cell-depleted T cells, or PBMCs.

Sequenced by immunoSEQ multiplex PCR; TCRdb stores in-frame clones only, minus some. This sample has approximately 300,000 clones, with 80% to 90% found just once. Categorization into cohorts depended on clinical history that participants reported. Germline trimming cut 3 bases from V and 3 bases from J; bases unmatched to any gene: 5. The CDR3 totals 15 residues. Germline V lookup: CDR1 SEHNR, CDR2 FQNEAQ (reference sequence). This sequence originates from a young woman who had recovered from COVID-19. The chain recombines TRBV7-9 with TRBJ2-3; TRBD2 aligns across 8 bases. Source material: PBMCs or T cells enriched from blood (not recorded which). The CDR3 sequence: CASSFQTSETDTQYF. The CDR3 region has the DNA TGTGCCAGCAGCTTCCAGACTAGCGAGACAGATACGCAGTATTTT.